What follows are 12 T cell receptor beta chains derived from one specimen sequenced in a study of regulatory T cells in long-lasting Graves disease. Indicated time point: newly diagnosed GD, antithyroid drugs for less than 3 months. From PBMCs, RNA was extracted and then used to make the TCR library. Investigators prepared the TCR beta libraries by applying iRepertoire HTBI primers and Arm-PCR of CDR3 regions. MiXCR, applied by TCRdb to the multiplex PCR reads, yields one record per CDR3 protein. The table shows 400,000 to 650,000 distinct CDR3 sequences, with roughly 15% occurring only once. The same data also contributed to another study, on T cells in Graves' hyperthyroidism and ophthalmopathy.

Sequencing used peripheral blood mononuclear cells (PBMCs), obtained at new diagnosis, from a patient treated with antithyroid drugs. The receptors come from a woman aged 35-65 years with Graves disease.

In its sample, this clonotype was seen many times. This rearrangement joins TRBV27 to TRBJ2-7; tentatively, D is TRBD2 (6 bases). CDR1 is MNHEY and CDR2 is SMNVEV in the germline V gene (reference sequence). Trimming pared 3 bases from V and 2 bases from J, leaving 8 bases between. The CDR3 contains 13 residues. The CDR3 DNA follows: TGTGCCAGCAGTTTGGGGGGACCCTACGAGCAGTACTTC. Translated: CASSLGGPYEQYF.

This clonotype has only a few counts. The rearrangement links TRBV3-1 to TRBJ2-6; D is ambiguous. The CDR3 has 14 amino acids. Germline loops: CDR1 LGHDT, CDR2 YNNKEL (reference sequence). V lost 4 bases, J lost 2 bases, and 6 bases lay in between. The CDR3 coding sequence is TGTGCCAGCAGCCCACTCACTGGGGCCAACGTCCTGACTTTC. Its translation: CASSPLTGANVLTF. The entire variable domain, with the rest obtained from reference TRBV3-1 and TRBJ2-6, is as follows: DTAVSQTPKYLVTQMGNDKSIKCEQNLGHDTMYWYKQDSKKFLKIMFSYNNKELIINETVPNRFSPKSPDKAHLNLHINSLELGDSAVYFCASSPLTGANVLTFGAGSRLTVL.

V and J are TRBV2 and TRBJ2-7, with a weak D call TRBD2 (7 bases). There are 15 residues in the CDR3. Per germline, CDR1 SNHLY and CDR2 FYNNEI. Between the trimmed V and J ends, which lost 11 bases and 0 bases, there was a span of 20 bases. The CDR3 DNA follows: TGTGCCGGCAACCTCCGGGGGGCCAGCTCCTACGAGCAGTACTTC. It translates to CAGNLRGASSYEQYF.

This clonotype was counted a few times. This chain joins TRBV19 and TRBJ2-3; D not certain. The CDR3 has 13 residues. Germline loops: CDR1 LNHDA, CDR2 SQIVND (reference sequence). V shed 7 bases and J shed 2 bases, with 10 bases lying between them. The CDR3, as DNA: TGTGCCAGTACTAAGAGTTCCACAGATACGCAGTATTTT. This translates into CASTKSSTDTQYF.

This clonotype was seen many times. The chain couples TRBV6-2 or TRBV6-3 to TRBJ1-6; 7 nucleotides agree with TRBD1. Looked up from germline, CDR1 is MNHEY and CDR2 is SVGEGT. The CDR3 consists of 16 residues. V was clipped by 6 bases and J by 0 bases; unmatched bases: 5. The CDR3, as DNA: TGTGCCAGCAGGTCGTGGGACAGCTCCTATAATTCACCCCTCCACTTT. Its protein is CASRSWDSSYNSPLHF.

The chain recombines TRBV24-1 with TRBJ1-1, with 9 bases aligning to TRBD1. V lost 11 bases to trimming and J lost 4 bases; unmatched junction nucleotides: 7. CDR1 is KGHDR and CDR2 is SFDVKD in the germline V gene. The CDR3 totals 13 residues. The CDR3 region has the DNA TGTGCCAAGGACAGGGGAATTCCCACTGAAGCTTTCTTT. It encodes CAKDRGIPTEAFF.

Ten or more counts support this clonotype. V and J are TRBV12-3 or TRBV12-4 and TRBJ1-1; the match to TRBD1 covers 9 bases. This CDR3 has 14 amino acids. Trimming cost V 7 bases and J 1 base; bases outside gene matches: 4. The CDR3 sequence: CASNVDRGNTEAFF. DNA of the CDR3: TGTGCCAGCAACGTGGACAGGGGGAACACTGAAGCTTTCTTT.

The sample holds many counts of this clonotype. This chain uses TRBV27 with TRBJ2-7, with D perhaps matching TRBD1 (6 bases). Between the trimmed V and J ends, which lost 1 base and 2 bases, there was a span of 9 bases. The germline CDR1 and CDR2 sequences are MNHEY and SMNVEV (reference sequence). The CDR3 loop spans 14 amino acids. The CDR3, as DNA: TGTGCCAGCAGTTTATTCGCAGGGGCCTACGAGCAGTACTTC. Residues: CASSLFAGAYEQYF.

The rearrangement uses TRBV9 and TRBJ2-5; perhaps TRBD1 as D (6 bases). V was pared by 1 base and J by 2 bases, with 15 bases between. From germline, CDR1 is SGDLS and CDR2 YYNGEE. The CDR3 totals 16 residues. In nucleotides, the CDR3 is TGTGCCAGCAGCGTAACCGGGACACCTCTTCAAGAGACCCAGTACTTC. It codes for CASSVTGTPLQETQYF.

This clonotype was recorded a few times. The rearrangement links TRBV28 to TRBJ2-1; 11 positions match TRBD1. V lost 4 bases and J lost 14; bases outside the gene matches: 1. Germline CDR1 is MDHEN and CDR2 is SYDVKM. The CDR3 contains 11 residues. Here the CDR3 reads CASSSGQGEFF. CDR3 DNA: TGTGCCAGCAGTTCGGGACAGGGGGAGTTCTTC.

This clonotype was seen a handful of times. The CDR3 DNA follows: TGTGCCATCAGTGAGGCAGGTCCCAACTCTGGAAACACCATATATTTT. The encoded protein is CAISEAGPNSGNTIYF. The chain carries TRBV10-3 and TRBJ1-3; no firm D call. Germline-derived CDR1 and CDR2 are ENHRY and SYGVKD. V dropped 2 bases and J dropped 0 bases, with 11 bases sitting between them. CDR3 length: 16 amino acids.

In this sample, this clonotype turned up many times. The rearrangement joins TRBV20-1 to TRBJ2-3; D is ambiguous. Germline V gene sequence: CDR1 DFQATT, CDR2 SNEGSKA (reference sequence). CDR3 length: 11 amino acids. Between the trimmed V and J ends, which lost 4 bases and 10 bases, there was a span of 12 bases. In nucleotides, the CDR3 is TGCAGTGCTATGGTGAAGGCAGCGCAGTATTTT. Amino acid sequence: CSAMVKAAQYF.